This is a list of T cell receptor beta chains from one sample in a study of cytomegalovirus exposure and HLA in healthy donors. Repertoires were generated with immunoSEQ multiplex PCR, while TCRdb's copy carries only in-frame clones and drops some. The sample records 200,000 to 250,000 clones, about 74% being singletons. The sequenced material came from PBMCs. The receptors here all came from a woman aged 30 to 39 in good health and CMV-seronegative. Each CDR3 is given with its conserved first and last residue. The order of the fields is J gene, clone size, CDR3 length, V gene, D gene, CDR3 DNA, CDR3 protein. The D gene is left open where the match is weak. Clone sizes are given selectively: once, few, many, or a class where the clone is expanded.

J gene: TRBJ1-4
clone size: .
CDR3 length: 12
V gene: TRBV30
D gene: .
CDR3 DNA: TGTGCCTGGAATGGGGAGGATGAAAAACTGTTTTTT
CDR3 protein: CAWNGEDEKLFF

J gene: TRBJ2-1
clone size: .
CDR3 length: 15
V gene: TRBV2
D gene: .
CDR3 DNA: TGTGCCAGCAGTGCGACGGGGAGCTCCTACAATGAGCAGTTCTTC
CDR3 protein: CASSATGSSYNEQFF

J gene: TRBJ1-2
clone size: .
CDR3 length: 12
V gene: TRBV9
D gene: .
CDR3 DNA: TGTGCCAGCAGTAACAGTTCCGCGGGCTACACCTTC
CDR3 protein: CASSNSSAGYTF

J gene: TRBJ1-4
clone size: few
CDR3 length: 16
V gene: TRBV7-9
D gene: TRBD1
CDR3 DNA: TGTGCCAGCAGCCCATTGGGTAGGACAGGGAATGAAAAACTGTTTTTT
CDR3 protein: CASSPLGRTGNEKLFF

J gene: TRBJ2-7
clone size: .
CDR3 length: 15
V gene: TRBV15
D gene: TRBD1
CDR3 DNA: TGTGCCGCCAGCAGCGGGACAGGGGGTCTCTACGAGCAGTACTTC
CDR3 protein: CAASSGTGGLYEQYF

J gene: TRBJ1-1
clone size: .
CDR3 length: 16
V gene: TRBV18
D gene: TRBD1
CDR3 DNA: TGTGCCAGCTCACCTAATATTCAGGGGGCAAAGGCTGAAGCTTTCTTT
CDR3 protein: CASSPNIQGAKAEAFF

J gene: TRBJ1-6
clone size: few
CDR3 length: 16
V gene: TRBV5-1
D gene: TRBD1
CDR3 DNA: TGCGCCAGCAGCCTGGGGGGGGACAGGAGGACTTCACCCCTCCACTTT
CDR3 protein: CASSLGGDRRTSPLHF

J gene: TRBJ1-5
clone size: .
CDR3 length: 15
V gene: TRBV6-6
D gene: TRBD1
CDR3 DNA: TGTGCCAGCAGTTTCGGACAGGGTGGCAATCAGCCCCAGCATTTT
CDR3 protein: CASSFGQGGNQPQHF

J gene: TRBJ1-1
clone size: .
CDR3 length: 14
V gene: TRBV6-5
D gene: .
CDR3 DNA: TGTGCCAGCAGTCAGAACGGGGGGGCCACTGAAGCTTTCTTT
CDR3 protein: CASSQNGGATEAFF

J gene: TRBJ2-7
clone size: .
CDR3 length: 13
V gene: TRBV27
D gene: .
CDR3 DNA: TGTGCCAGCGGCAGGGGGGCCGCCTACGAGCAGTACTTC
CDR3 protein: CASGRGAAYEQYF

J gene: TRBJ1-1
clone size: .
CDR3 length: 14
V gene: TRBV29-1
D gene: .
CDR3 DNA: TGCAGCGTTCATAGGGCCAGGGAGAACACTGAAGCTTTCTTT
CDR3 protein: CSVHRARENTEAFF

J gene: TRBJ2-5
clone size: once
CDR3 length: 15
V gene: TRBV7-3
D gene: TRBD2
CDR3 DNA: TGTGCCAGCAGCGTAGCGGGGGGGGTAGGAGAGACCCAGTACTTC
CDR3 protein: CASSVAGGVGETQYF

J gene: TRBJ1-2
clone size: .
CDR3 length: 13
V gene: TRBV7-8
D gene: .
CDR3 DNA: TGTGCCAGCAGCTTATCAGGGTCCTACGGCTACACCTTC
CDR3 protein: CASSLSGSYGYTF